This TCR beta chain stems from a study of control samples from healthy donors and cancer patients. This clone was seen a single time. The assay was immunoSEQ multiplex PCR, and TCRdb's table has in-frame clones only and misses some. The sample lists approximately 190,000 clones; roughly nine tenths were seen once. Germline V gene data show CDR1 as LGHDT and CDR2 as YNNKEL (reference sequence). Trimming took off 1 base at V and 10 bases at J, with 14 bases between the two ends. The length of the CDR3 is 15 residues. The source of this sequence is a man in his thirties or forties in good health. The chain uses TRBV3-1 (or the pseudogene TRBV3-2) and TRBJ1-6; D is undetermined. The sample consisted of blood. The CDR3 is CASSQGGSGGSPLHF. The CDR3, as DNA: TGTGCCAGCAGCCAAGGAGGATCTGGAGGCTCACCCCTCCACTTT.